These T cell receptor beta chains were read from a single sample in a study of T cells in Graves' hyperthyroidism and ophthalmopathy. Using its own MiXCR run on the multiplex PCR reads, TCRdb lists one record per CDR3 protein. The sample lists 600,000 or so distinct CDR3 sequences; approximately 15% were seen once. The material sequenced was blood. Receptor source: a woman between 18 and 29 years old with Graves' ophthalmopathy. Each CDR3 is given with its conserved first and last residue. D genes are given only for firm matches. The size entry is marked missing in some rows and otherwise reads once, few, many or a size class.

v_call,d_call,j_call,clone_size,cdr3_aa,cdr3_nt
TRBV2,-,TRBJ1-5,many,CASSEIGQDYQPQHF,TGTGCCAGCAGTGAAATTGGGCAGGATTATCAGCCCCAGCATTTT
TRBV7-7,-,TRBJ2-1,-,CASSLYEGPYNEQFF,TGTGCTAGCAGCTTATATGAGGGTCCGTACAATGAGCAGTTCTTC
TRBV27,TRBD2,TRBJ2-1,many,CASSPLVAGGPNEQFF,TGTGCCAGCAGTCCCCTAGTGGCGGGAGGGCCCAATGAGCAGTTCTTC
TRBV28,-,TRBJ1-5,many,CASSLFVKPQHF,TGTGCCAGCAGTTTATTTGTCAAGCCCCAGCATTTT
TRBV9,-,TRBJ1-1,many,CASSPRLGGPNTEAFF,TGTGCCAGCAGCCCCCGGCTGGGAGGGCCGAACACTGAAGCTTTCTTT
TRBV6-1,TRBD2,TRBJ2-7,-,CASSLGLAGGFNYEQYF,TGTGCCAGCAGTTTGGGACTAGCGGGAGGTTTTAACTACGAGCAGTACTTC
TRBV28,-,TRBJ2-2,-,CASSRLGRTGTGELFF,TGTGCCAGCAGCCGACTAGGCCGTACAGGGACTGGGGAGCTGTTTTTT
TRBV27,-,TRBJ2-1,many,CASSLSVAGNEQFF,TGTGCCAGCAGTTTATCGGTGGCGGGGAATGAGCAGTTCTTC
TRBV10-2,TRBD1,TRBJ1-1,-,CASRGQGERTEAFF,TGCGCCAGCAGGGGACAGGGTGAAAGGACTGAAGCTTTCTTT
TRBV20-1,-,TRBJ1-5,-,CSANSLENQPQHF,TGCAGTGCCAACAGTTTGGAGAATCAGCCCCAGCATTTT